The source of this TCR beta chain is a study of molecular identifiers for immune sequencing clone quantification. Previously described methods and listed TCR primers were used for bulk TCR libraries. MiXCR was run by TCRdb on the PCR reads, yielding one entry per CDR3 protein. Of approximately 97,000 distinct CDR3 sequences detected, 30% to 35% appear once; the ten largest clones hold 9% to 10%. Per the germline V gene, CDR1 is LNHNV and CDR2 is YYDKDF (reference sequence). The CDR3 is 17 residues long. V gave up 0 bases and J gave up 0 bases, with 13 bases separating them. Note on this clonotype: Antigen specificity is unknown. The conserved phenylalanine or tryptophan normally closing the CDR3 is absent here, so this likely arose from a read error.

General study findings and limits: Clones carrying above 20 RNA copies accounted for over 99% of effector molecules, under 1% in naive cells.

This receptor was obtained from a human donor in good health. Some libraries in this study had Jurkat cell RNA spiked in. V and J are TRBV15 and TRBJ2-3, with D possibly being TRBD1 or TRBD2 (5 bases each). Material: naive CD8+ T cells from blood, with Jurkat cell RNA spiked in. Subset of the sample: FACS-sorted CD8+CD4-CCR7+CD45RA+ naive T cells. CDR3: CATSRDGAGTSTDTQYS. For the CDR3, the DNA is TGTGCCACCAGCAGAGACGGGGCAGGAACTAGCACAGATACGCAGTATTCT.